These 20 T cell receptor beta chains were sequenced from one sample in a study of read filtering for tumor transcriptome and immune sequencing. This library used roughly 0.4 ug RNA and molecular barcoded adaptors spanning alpha/delta and beta/gamma chains. TCRdb fed the reads into MiXCR, producing one record per CDR3 protein. The sample yields over 50,000 distinct CDR3 sequences, 15% to 20% seen once. Sequencing was carried out using a population of CD138-negative cells sorted from bone marrow. These receptor sequences come from a donor at least 40 years old with multiple myeloma.

The table lists this clonotype with many counts. This chain joins TRBV20-1 and TRBJ2-3; possibly TRBD2 for D (7 bases). Trimming removed 2 bases from V and 2 bases from J, with 11 bases in between. CDR1 DFQATT and CDR2 SNEGSKA come from the germline V gene (reference sequence). This CDR3 comprises 14 residues. The CDR3 loop reads CSARRGGATDTQYF. The CDR3, as DNA: TGCAGTGCTAGAAGGGGGGGGGCCACAGATACGCAGTATTTT.

This clonotype was observed many times. The chain carries TRBV12-3 or TRBV12-4 and TRBJ1-6; maybe TRBD1 (5 bases). The CDR3 consists of 15 residues. Between the trimmed V and J ends, which lost 3 bases and 2 bases, there was a span of 8 bases. The CDR3 is CASSLGGAYNSPLHF. CDR3 nucleotide sequence: TGTGCCAGCAGTTTGGGGGGAGCCTATAATTCACCCCTCCACTTT.

This clonotype showed up many times. The chain is built from TRBV18 and TRBJ2-5; TRBD2 aligns across 9 bases. Germline lookup yields CDR1 KGHSH and CDR2 LQKENI. The CDR3 runs 14 residues. Germline trimming cut 3 bases from V and 3 bases from J; bases unmatched to any gene: 2. The CDR3 reads CASSPLAGEETQYF. In nucleotides, the CDR3 is TGTGCCAGCTCACCCTTAGCGGGAGAAGAGACCCAGTACTTC.

This clonotype was counted many times. This chain links TRBV18 with TRBJ2-7, with 8 bases aligning to TRBD1. Germline trimming cut 3 bases from V and 5 bases from J; bases unmatched to any gene: 9. Germline CDR1 KGHSH, CDR2 LQKENI. The CDR3 is made up of 15 amino acids. In nucleotides, the CDR3 is TGTGCCAGCTCACCGGTGGGGCAGGGGGCTAACGAGCAGTACTTC. Its translation: CASSPVGQGANEQYF. The full variable domain, with the rest looked up from reference TRBV18 and TRBJ2-7, is NAGVMQNPRHLVRRRGQEARLRCSPMKGHSHVYWYRQLPEEGLKFMVYLQKENIIDESGMPKERFSAEFPKEGPSILRIQQVVRGDSAAYFCASSPVGQGANEQYFGPGTRLTVT.

This clonotype was picked up many times. J is TRBJ2-3 and V is TRBV29-1; 8 positions agree with TRBD2. The CDR3 is 14 amino acids. The V segment lost 5 bases and the J segment 3 bases; nucleotides outside the gene matches: 7. Germline lookup yields CDR1 SQVTM and CDR2 ANQGSEA. The CDR3 reads CSVQGSGRTDTQYF. CDR3 DNA: TGCAGCGTTCAAGGAAGCGGGAGAACAGATACGCAGTATTTT.

This clonotype has a count of ten or more. This chain joins TRBV28 and TRBJ2-5; 11 positions agree with TRBD2. V lost 7 bases, J lost 4 bases, and 11 bases stayed unmatched. This CDR3 region has 16 residues. Germline V CDR1 and CDR2: MDHEN, SYDVKM. The CDR3 nucleotides read TGTGCCAGCATCCCCCAGGGACTAGCGGAGACAGAGACCCAGTACTTC. It specifies CASIPQGLAETETQYF.

This clonotype was seen repeatedly, ten times or more. The chain carries TRBV24-1 and TRBJ2-2, with 7 nucleotides matching TRBD1. From germline, CDR1 is KGHDR and CDR2 SFDVKD. This CDR3 has 12 amino acids. The junction had 1 base not matched to a gene; V was cut back by 7 bases and J by 6 bases. The CDR3 DNA is TGTGCCACCAGACAGGGGTCCGGGGAGCTGTTTTTT. This encodes CATRQGSGELFF.

This clonotype was counted at least ten times. The chain recombines TRBV28 with TRBJ2-7, with 9 bases aligning to TRBD1. This CDR3 contains 13 residues. Trimming removed 5 bases from V and 6 bases from J; junction bases left unmatched: 5. Germline CDR1 is MDHEN and CDR2 is SYDVKM. The CDR3 bases are TGTGCCAGCAGTCCAGGGACAGGGTTCGAGCAGTACTTC. Its translation is CASSPGTGFEQYF.

This clonotype has at least ten counts. Here the CDR3 DNA reads TGTGCCAGCAGTTACTCGGGGAATGAGCAGTTCTTC. Translating it yields CASSYSGNEQFF. The rearrangement uses TRBV6-5 and TRBJ2-1, with D unclear. This CDR3 contains 12 residues. The V and J ends lost 0 bases and 7 bases respectively, with 4 bases between them. Germline V gene data show CDR1 as MNHEY and CDR2 as SVGAGI.

The rearrangement joins TRBV7-6 to TRBJ2-3; the match to TRBD2 covers 8 bases. V trimming: 5 bases; J trimming: 0 bases; junction bases outside the gene matches: 13. The V gene's germline CDR1 is SGHVS and CDR2 FNYEAQ. The CDR3 length is 18 residues. The CDR3 coding sequence is TGTGCCAGCAGCCCCCTGTCAGGTTTAGCGGGAAGCACAGATACGCAGTATTTT. Translated: CASSPLSGLAGSTDTQYF.

This clonotype was observed at least ten times. The rearrangement links TRBV5-4 to TRBJ2-7, with D perhaps matching TRBD2 (5 bases). With 10 bases removed from V and 1 base from J, the gap between germline ends came to 15 bases. The CDR3 covers 13 residues. Germline V gene data show CDR1 as SGHNT and CDR2 as YYREEE (reference sequence). The CDR3 DNA follows: TGTGCCTCCGGAGGCGAGCGGTCCTACGAGCAGTACTTC. The encoded protein is CASGGERSYEQYF.

With regard to this clonotype: A much bigger clone sits one base away, suggesting this may be a read error. The J gene is TRBJ2-5, the V gene TRBV29-1; D uncertain. The CDR3 extends over 12 amino acids. CDR1 SQVTM and CDR2 ANQGSEA come from the germline V gene. The CDR3, as DNA: TGCAGCGCGCGAACAGTACAAGAGACCCCGTACTTC. Amino acids: CSARTVQETPYF. Full variable domain (remainder filled in from reference TRBV29-1 and TRBJ2-5): SAVISQKPSRDICQRGTSLTIQCQVDSQVTMMFWYRQQPGQSLTLIATANQGSEATYESGFVIDKFPISRPNLTFSTLTVSNMSPEDSSIYLCSARTVQETPYFGPGTRLLVL.

There are many counts of this clonotype. V usage is TRBV6-2 or TRBV6-3 and J usage is TRBJ1-5, with TRBD1 as a possible D gene (5 bases). Germline V gene lookup returns CDR1 MNHEY and CDR2 SVGEGT. The CDR3 is 13 amino acids. V shed 5 bases and J shed 5 bases, with 10 bases lying between them. The CDR3 DNA sequence: TGTGCCAGCAGTATGCAGGGCTATCAGCCCCAGCATTTT. The encoded protein is CASSMQGYQPQHF.

This chain links TRBV7-6 with TRBJ1-4; maybe TRBD1 (5 bases). CDR3 length: 18 residues. The germline V gene has CDR1 SGHVS and CDR2 FNYEAQ. Trimming stripped 0 bases from V and 0 bases from J, with 14 bases between. CDR3 sequence: CASSLAGRGPATNEKLFF. CDR3 in DNA: TGTGCCAGCAGCTTAGCCGGGAGGGGTCCCGCAACTAATGAAAAACTGTTTTTT.

This clonotype was detected ten times or more. The chain employs TRBV10-3 and TRBJ2-1; 14 bases agree with TRBD2. V trimming: 2 bases; J trimming: 10 bases; junction bases outside the gene matches: 7. The CDR3 contains 16 residues. The germline V gene has CDR1 ENHRY and CDR2 SYGVKD. The CDR3: CAISEPGLAGGGEQFF. The CDR3 DNA reads as TGTGCCATCAGTGAGCCAGGACTAGCGGGGGGCGGGGAGCAGTTCTTC.

Many counts were recorded for this clonotype. Germline and junction disagree at one end, which may indicate a read error. This chain uses TRBV11-2 with TRBJ1-1, with D unclear. There are 12 residues in the CDR3. The V gene's germline CDR1 is SGHAT and CDR2 FQNNGV. The CDR3 sequence is CASSLASDRTVF. The CDR3 DNA follows: TGTGCCAGCAGCTTGGCGAGTGATAGGACGGTATTT.

This clonotype was recorded many times. The chain links TRBV15 to TRBJ2-3; TRBD2 agrees at 9 bases. The V gene's germline CDR1 is LNHNV and CDR2 YYDKDF (reference sequence). The CDR3 has 15 residues. The ends lost 3 bases at V and 4 bases at J; junction bases unmatched: 5. The chain's CDR3 is CATSRISGGPDTQYF. The CDR3 nucleotides are TGTGCCACCAGCAGGATTAGCGGGGGTCCAGATACGCAGTATTTT.

This clonotype showed up just a few times. One base away lies a much larger clone, so this may be a sequencing read error. The V call is TRBV15, the J call TRBJ2-3, with 9 bases matching TRBD2. Germline assignment: CDR1 LNHNV and CDR2 YYDKDF (reference sequence). The V and J ends lost 5 bases and 4 bases, in that order; junction bases with no gene match: 7. This CDR3 is 15 amino acids long. This chain's CDR3 is CATSGSGSGADTQYF. CDR3 in DNA: TGTGCCACCAGCGGTAGCGGGAGTGGCGCAGATACGCAGTATTTT.

This clonotype was detected many times. This chain connects TRBV18 to TRBJ2-1; maybe TRBD1 (6 bases). CDR1 is KGHSH, CDR2 LQKENI, per germline. This CDR3 is built from 15 residues. Trimming cost V 5 bases and J 7 bases, with 18 bases left between them. The CDR3 sequence is CASSRDNRIWNEQFF. CDR3 nucleotides: TGTGCCAGCTCAAGGGACAACCGGATTTGGAATGAGCAGTTCTTC. The variable domain in full, with the rest retrieved from reference TRBV18 and TRBJ2-1, is NAGVMQNPRHLVRRRGQEARLRCSPMKGHSHVYWYRQLPEEGLKFMVYLQKENIIDESGMPKERFSAEFPKEGPSILRIQQVVRGDSAAYFCASSRDNRIWNEQFFGPGTRLTVL.

Points on this clonotype: This is likely a read error, given that the CDR3 carries no conserved phenylalanine or tryptophan at its end. The chain recombines TRBV29-1 with TRBJ2-7; 10 bases are shared with TRBD1. In germline, CDR1 is SQVTM, CDR2 ANQGSEA. CDR3 length: 13 residues. Losses at the gene ends were 6 bases for V and 5 bases for J; bases not matched to a gene: 7. CDR3 coding DNA: TGCAGCGTGGGGACAGGGGACATCCACGAGCAGTACTCC. Protein: CSVGTGDIHEQYS.